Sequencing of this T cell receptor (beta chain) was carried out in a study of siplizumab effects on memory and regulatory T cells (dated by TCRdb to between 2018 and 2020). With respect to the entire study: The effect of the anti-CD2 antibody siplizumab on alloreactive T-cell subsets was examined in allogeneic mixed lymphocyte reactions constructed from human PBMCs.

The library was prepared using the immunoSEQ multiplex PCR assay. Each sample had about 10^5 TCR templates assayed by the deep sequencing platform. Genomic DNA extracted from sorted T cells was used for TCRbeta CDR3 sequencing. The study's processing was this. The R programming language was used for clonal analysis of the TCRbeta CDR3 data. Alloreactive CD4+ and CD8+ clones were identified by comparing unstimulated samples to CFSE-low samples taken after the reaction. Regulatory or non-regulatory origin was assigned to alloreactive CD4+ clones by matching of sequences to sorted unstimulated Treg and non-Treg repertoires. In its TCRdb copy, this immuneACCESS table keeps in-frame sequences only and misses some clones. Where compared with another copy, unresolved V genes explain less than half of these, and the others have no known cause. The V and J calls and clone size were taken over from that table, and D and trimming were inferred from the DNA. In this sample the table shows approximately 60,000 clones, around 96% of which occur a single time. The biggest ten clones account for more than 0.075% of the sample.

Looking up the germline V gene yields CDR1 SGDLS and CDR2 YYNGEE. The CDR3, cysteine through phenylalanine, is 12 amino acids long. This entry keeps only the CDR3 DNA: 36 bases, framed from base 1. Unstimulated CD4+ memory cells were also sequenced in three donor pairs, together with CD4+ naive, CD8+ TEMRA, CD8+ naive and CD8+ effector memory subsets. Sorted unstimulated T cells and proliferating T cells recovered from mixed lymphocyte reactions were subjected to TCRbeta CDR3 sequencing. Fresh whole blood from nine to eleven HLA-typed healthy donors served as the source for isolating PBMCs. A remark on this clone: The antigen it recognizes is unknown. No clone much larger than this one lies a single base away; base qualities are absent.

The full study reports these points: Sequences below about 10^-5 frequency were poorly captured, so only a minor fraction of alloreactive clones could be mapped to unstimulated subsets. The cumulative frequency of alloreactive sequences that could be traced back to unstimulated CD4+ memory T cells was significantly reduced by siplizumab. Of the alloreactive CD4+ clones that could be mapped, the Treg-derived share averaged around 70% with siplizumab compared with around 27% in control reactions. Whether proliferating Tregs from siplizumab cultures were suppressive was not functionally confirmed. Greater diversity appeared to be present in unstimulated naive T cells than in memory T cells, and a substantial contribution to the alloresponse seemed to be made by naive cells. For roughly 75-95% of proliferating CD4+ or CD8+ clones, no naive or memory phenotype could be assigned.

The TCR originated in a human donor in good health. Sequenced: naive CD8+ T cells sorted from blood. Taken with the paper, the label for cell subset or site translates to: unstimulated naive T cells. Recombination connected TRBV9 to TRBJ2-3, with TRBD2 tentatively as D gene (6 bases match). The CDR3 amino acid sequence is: CAGPGDGDTQYF. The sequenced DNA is TGTGCAGGGCCGGGGGACGGGGATACGCAGTATTTT.